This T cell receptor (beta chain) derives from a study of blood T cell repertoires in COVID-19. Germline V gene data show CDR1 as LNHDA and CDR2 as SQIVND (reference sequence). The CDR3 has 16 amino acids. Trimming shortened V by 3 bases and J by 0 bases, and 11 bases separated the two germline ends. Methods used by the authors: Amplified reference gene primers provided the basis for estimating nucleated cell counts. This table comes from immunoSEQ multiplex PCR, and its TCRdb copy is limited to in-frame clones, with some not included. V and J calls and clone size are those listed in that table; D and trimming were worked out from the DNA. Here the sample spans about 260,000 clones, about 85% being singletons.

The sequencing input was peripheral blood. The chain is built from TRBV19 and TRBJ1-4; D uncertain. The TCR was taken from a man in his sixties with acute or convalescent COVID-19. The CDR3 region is CASSMGKRTTNEKLFF. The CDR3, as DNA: TGTGCCAGTAGTATGGGCAAAAGGACAACTAATGAAAAACTGTTTTTT.